Following are 6 T cell receptor beta chains from one sample sequenced in a study of cytomegalovirus exposure and HLA in healthy donors. The PCR ran on 60 Vbeta and 13 Jbeta primers. The method was immunoSEQ multiplex PCR; TCRdb's version includes in-frame clones alone and lacks a portion of them. The sample shows over 130,000 clones, 61% of them seen only once. The sample taken for sequencing was PBMCs. Source of these receptors: a male donor in good health and CMV-seronegative.

The chain joins TRBV12-5 to TRBJ1-4; tentatively, D is TRBD1 (5 bases). CDR1 is LGHNT and CDR2 is FRNRAP in the germline V gene. CDR3 size: 14 residues. Trimming took off 3 bases at V and 7 bases at J, with 12 bases between the two ends. The CDR3 region has the DNA TGTGCTAGTGGTTTCGGGGGTACGGCTGAAAAACTGTTTTTT. Protein sequence: CASGFGGTAEKLFF.

This clone came up a few times. This chain links TRBV7-8 with TRBJ1-3; TRBD1 aligns across 7 bases. The trim removed 5 bases at V and 0 bases at J, leaving 7 bases unmatched. This CDR3 is 16 amino acids long. Germline V gives CDR1 SGHVS, CDR2 FQNEAQ. The CDR3 protein is CASSLGQTLSGNTIYF. The DNA of the CDR3 is TGTGCCAGCAGCCTGGGACAGACTCTCTCTGGAAACACCATATATTTT. Complete variable domain (other parts from reference TRBV7-8 and TRBJ1-3): GAGVSQSPRYKVAKRGQDVALRCDPISGHVSLFWYQQALGQGPEFLTYFQNEAQLDKSGLPSDRFFAERPEGSVSTLKIQRTQQEDSAVYLCASSLGQTLSGNTIYFGEGSWLTVV.

The chain links TRBV11-2 to TRBJ1-2; 7 bases line up with TRBD1. CDR3 length: 14 amino acids. Trimming removed 2 bases from V and 6 bases from J; junction bases left unmatched: 6. Germline CDR1 is SGHAT and CDR2 is FQNNGV. CDR3 in amino acids: CASSLLTGQNGYTF. The DNA for the CDR3 is TGTGCCAGCAGCTTATTGACAGGGCAGAATGGCTACACCTTC. Combining the CDR3 with reference TRBV11-2 and TRBJ1-2 gives the whole variable domain EAGVAQSPRYKIIEKRQSVAFWCNPISGHATLYWYQQILGQGPKLLIQFQNNGVVDDSQLPKDRFSAERLKGVDSTLKIQPAKLEDSAVYLCASSLLTGQNGYTFGSGTRLTVV.

This rearrangement joins TRBV19 to TRBJ1-2; D remains ambiguous. V was pared by 3 bases and J by 0 bases, with 17 bases between. This CDR3 has 17 amino acids. Germline V gene data show CDR1 as LNHDA and CDR2 as SQIVND (reference sequence). CDR3 region: CASSIGPRDLANYGYTF. As DNA, the CDR3 is TGTGCCAGTAGTATCGGGCCGAGGGATCTAGCTAACTATGGCTACACCTTC.

The CDR3 here is CASRPARDREGGSYEQYF. In nucleotides, the CDR3 is TGTGCCAGCAGGCCCGCCCGGGACAGGGAAGGGGGTTCCTACGAGCAGTACTTC. V gene TRBV2 combines with J gene TRBJ2-7; TRBD1 matches 9 bases. CDR1 is SNHLY and CDR2 is FYNNEI in the germline V gene. Unmatched junction bases numbered 16, after V lost 6 bases and J lost 1 base. There are 18 residues in the CDR3. Full variable domain (rest looked up from reference TRBV2 and TRBJ2-7): EPEVTQTPSHQVTQMGQEVILRCVPISNHLYFYWYRQILGQKVEFLVSFYNNEISEKSEIFDDQFSVERPDGSNFTLKIRSTKLEDSAMYFCASRPARDREGGSYEQYFGPGTRLTVT.

This clone occurred once. This chain joins TRBV28 and TRBJ1-4, with 9 bases matching TRBD1. This CDR3 region has 17 residues. J was trimmed by 3 bases and V by 4 bases; bases with no gene match: 9. The germline V gene has CDR1 MDHEN and CDR2 SYDVKM. The chain's CDR3 is CASSSGTGFGANEKLFF. CDR3 bases: TGTGCCAGCAGTTCCGGGACAGGGTTCGGTGCTAATGAAAAACTGTTTTTT.